These T cell receptor beta chains were read from a single sample in a study of identical twins. Using its own MiXCR run on the 5' RACE reads, TCRdb lists one record per CDR3 protein. The repertoire holds fewer than 900,000 distinct CDR3 sequences, around a sixth seen once, with around 13% in the top ten. A further study also used this sample, focusing on T cells expressing NK-cell markers.

Material: PBMCs. The receptors shown here come from a woman under 30 in good health. Both conserved end residues are part of each CDR3. D genes are given only for firm matches. Only part of the rows carry a size: once, few, many, or a class if the clone is expanded.

CDR3 protein | CDR3 DNA | J gene | V gene | D gene | clone size | CDR3 length
CASSAGLVYVNEQFF | TGCGCCAGCAGCGCAGGACTAGTGTACGTCAATGAGCAGTTCTTC | TRBJ2-1 | TRBV5-1 | TRBD2 | - | 15
CSVLFSRGGLNTEAFF | TGCAGTGTTTTGTTCAGCAGGGGGGGTTTGAACACTGAAGCTTTCTTT | TRBJ1-1 | TRBV20-1 | TRBD1 | few | 16
CASSLGPALKQFF | TGTGCCAGCAGCTTAGGCCCGGCCCTAAAGCAGTTCTTC | TRBJ2-1 | TRBV7-9 | - | - | 13
CASSQDLGVHYGYTF | TGTGCCAGCAGCCAAGATCTGGGGGTACACTATGGCTACACCTTC | TRBJ1-2 | TRBV4-2 | - | few | 15
CASSHSGTYNEQFF | TGTGCCAGCAGCCATTCAGGAACCTACAATGAGCAGTTCTTC | TRBJ2-1 | TRBV5-5 | - | few | 14
CASSLSGGGQYTEAFF | TGTGCCAGCAGCTTATCCGGCGGCGGACAGTACACTGAAGCTTTCTTT | TRBJ1-1 | TRBV7-2 | - | few | 16
CASSFNGGNTEAFF | TGTGCCAGCAGTTTCAACGGAGGGAACACTGAAGCTTTCTTT | TRBJ1-1 | TRBV12-3/TRBV12-4 | - | - | 14
CASSPPGLAGEGTQYF | TGCGCCAGCAGCCCTCCAGGACTAGCGGGAGAGGGTACGCAGTATTTT | TRBJ2-3 | TRBV5-1 | TRBD2 | - | 16
CATRRGSGETQYF | TGTGCCACCAGGCGCGGGTCCGGAGAGACCCAGTACTTC | TRBJ2-5 | TRBV12-3/TRBV12-4 | - | few | 13
CSARAANGPEAFF | TGCAGTGCTAGAGCAGCTAATGGGCCTGAAGCTTTCTTT | TRBJ1-1 | TRBV20-1 | - | - | 13
CSARQGQGGYGYTF | TGCAGTGCTCGTCAGGGACAGGGAGGGTATGGCTACACCTTC | TRBJ1-2 | TRBV20-1 | TRBD1 | - | 14
CASSLGPPRGTQYF | TGTGCCAGCAGTTTAGGCCCGCCACGAGGGACCCAGTACTTC | TRBJ2-5 | TRBV12-3/TRBV12-4 | - | few | 14
CASSFLGLQYF | TGTGCCAGCAGCTTCTTGGGGCTCCAGTACTTC | TRBJ2-7 | TRBV7-2 | - | - | 11
CASSLFSANYGYTF | TGTGCCAGCAGTTTATTTTCGGCTAACTATGGCTACACCTTC | TRBJ1-2 | TRBV12-3/TRBV12-4 | - | few | 14
CASSLPSGVNGEKLFF | TGTGCCAGCAGTTTACCCTCGGGGGTTAACGGTGAAAAACTGTTTTTT | TRBJ1-4 | TRBV12-3/TRBV12-4 | - | many | 16
CASSQIPGLAGGGETQYF | TGTGCCAGCAGCCAAATCCCCGGACTAGCGGGAGGGGGAGAGACCCAGTACTTC | TRBJ2-5 | TRBV3-1 | TRBD2 | few | 18
CASSLLGGEGTQYF | TGTGCCAGCAGCTTACTAGGGGGGGAGGGTACGCAGTATTTT | TRBJ2-3 | TRBV7-3 | - | few | 14
CASSISQDRTDTQYF | TGTGCCAGTAGTATTTCGCAGGATCGCACAGATACGCAGTATTTT | TRBJ2-3 | TRBV19 | - | few | 15
CASSQLGRRYGYTF | TGTGCCAGCAGTCAGTTGGGACGGCGCTATGGCTACACCTTC | TRBJ1-2 | TRBV6-2/TRBV6-3 | - | few | 14
CASSPTGGVANEKLFF | TGTGCCAGCAGCCCCACAGGGGGCGTTGCTAATGAAAAACTGTTTTTT | TRBJ1-4 | TRBV7-9 | TRBD1 | - | 16
CASSLDGRVDQPQHF | TGTGCCAGCAGCTTAGATGGCAGGGTGGATCAGCCCCAGCATTTT | TRBJ1-5 | TRBV11-2 | - | few | 15
CAARREGRNTEAFF | TGTGCCGCCCGACGGGAGGGGAGGAACACTGAAGCTTTCTTT | TRBJ1-1 | TRBV7-9 | - | few | 14
CASGFFVAGGPSGGEQFF | TGTGCTAGTGGTTTCTTCGTCGCGGGAGGGCCTTCCGGGGGTGAGCAGTTCTTC | TRBJ2-1 | TRBV12-5 | TRBD2 | - | 18
CASGTSGYTF | TGTGCCAGCGGGACAAGTGGCTACACCTTC | TRBJ1-2 | TRBV6-6 | - | - | 10
CSARNRDRGAHEQYF | TGCAGTGCCAGGAACCGGGACAGGGGAGCCCACGAGCAGTACTTC | TRBJ2-7 | TRBV20-1 | TRBD1 | - | 15
CSARDNKRYQETQYF | TGCAGTGCTAGAGATAATAAGCGGTACCAAGAGACCCAGTACTTC | TRBJ2-5 | TRBV20-1 | - | - | 15
CASSEDRNTQYF | TGTGCCAGCAGTGAAGACAGAAATACGCAGTATTTT | TRBJ2-3 | TRBV2 | - | few | 12
CSARDRIRGLTDTQYF | TGCAGTGCTAGAGATCGAATCAGGGGGCTCACAGATACGCAGTATTTT | TRBJ2-3 | TRBV20-1 | TRBD1 | few | 16
CSARGLSYEQYF | TGCAGTGCGCGGGGTCTCTCCTACGAGCAGTACTTC | TRBJ2-7 | TRBV20-1 | - | few | 12
CASSLGKNEQFF | TGTGCCAGCAGCTTAGGGAAGAATGAGCAGTTCTTC | TRBJ2-1 | TRBV12-3/TRBV12-4 | - | many | 12
CASSILTSGSYNEQFF | TGTGCCAGCAGCATCCTAACTAGCGGATCCTACAATGAGCAGTTCTTC | TRBJ2-1 | TRBV7-9 | TRBD2 | many | 16
CASSSQGGQNYEQYF | TGTGCCAGCAGCTCGCAAGGGGGGCAGAACTACGAGCAGTACTTC | TRBJ2-7 | TRBV5-5 | - | - | 15
CASRVGNSNQPQHF | TGTGCCAGCAGGGTCGGGAATAGCAATCAGCCCCAGCATTTT | TRBJ1-5 | TRBV12-3/TRBV12-4 | - | - | 14
CSASGRTGELFF | TGCAGTGCTAGCGGGAGGACCGGGGAGCTGTTTTTT | TRBJ2-2 | TRBV20-1 | TRBD2 | few | 12
CASSPTEGVQETQYF | TGTGCCAGCTCACCAACGGAGGGGGTTCAAGAGACCCAGTACTTC | TRBJ2-5 | TRBV18 | - | once | 15
CSAREIIKQETQYF | TGCAGTGCTAGAGAGATAATTAAACAAGAGACCCAGTACTTC | TRBJ2-5 | TRBV20-1 | - | few | 14
CASSQPGGRQPQHF | TGCGCCAGCAGCCAGCCGGGGGGGCGCCAGCCCCAGCATTTT | TRBJ1-5 | TRBV4-1 | - | few | 14
CASSLRTVHSYEQYF | TGTGCCAGCAGTTTGAGGACGGTGCACTCCTACGAGCAGTACTTC | TRBJ2-7 | TRBV12-3/TRBV12-4 | - | - | 15
CASSQLAGAAFF | TGTGCCAGCAGCCAATTAGCTGGAGCAGCTTTCTTT | TRBJ1-1 | TRBV3-1 | - | - | 12
CASSLDGNYGYTF | TGTGCCAGCAGCTTAGACGGGAACTATGGCTACACCTTC | TRBJ1-2 | TRBV12-3/TRBV12-4 | - | many | 13
CASSNSGRGPDTQYF | TGTGCCAGCAGTAACAGCGGGAGAGGGCCAGATACGCAGTATTTT | TRBJ2-3 | TRBV2 | TRBD2 | - | 15
CASGTSGSYNEQFF | TGCGCCAGCGGGACTAGCGGCTCCTACAATGAGCAGTTCTTC | TRBJ2-1 | TRBV5-1 | TRBD2 | many | 14
CASSLAGAGTEAFF | TGCGCCAGCAGCCTGGCCGGCGCGGGCACTGAAGCTTTCTTT | TRBJ1-1 | TRBV5-1 | - | few | 14
CASSSEFQGYEQFF | TGTGCCAGCAGCTCGGAATTTCAGGGTTATGAGCAGTTCTTC | TRBJ2-1 | TRBV13 | - | few | 14
CASSPGSPSGDTQYF | TGCGCCAGCAGCCCAGGGTCCCCGTCGGGAGATACGCAGTATTTT | TRBJ2-3 | TRBV5-1 | - | few | 15
CASSLVGRGQIEQYF | TGTGCCAGCAGCTTAGTAGGCAGGGGGCAAATCGAGCAGTACTTC | TRBJ2-7 | TRBV7-9 | TRBD1 | few | 15
CASSETSWQFYGYTF | TGTGCCAGCAGCGAGACGTCATGGCAGTTCTATGGCTACACCTTC | TRBJ1-2 | TRBV7-2 | - | - | 15
CASSLGVGRGHEQYF | TGTGCCAGCAGCTTAGGGGTGGGCAGGGGGCACGAGCAGTACTTC | TRBJ2-7 | TRBV11-3 | TRBD1 | - | 15
CASSYVLTGDTQYF | TGTGCCAGCAGTTACGTACTTACGGGAGATACGCAGTATTTT | TRBJ2-3 | TRBV6-5 | - | few | 14
CSARDLVSGGTPDTQYF | TGCAGTGCTAGAGACCTAGTTAGCGGGGGGACCCCAGATACGCAGTATTTT | TRBJ2-3 | TRBV20-1 | TRBD2 | few | 17
CATSESGATDTQYF | TGTGCCACCAGTGAATCGGGAGCGACAGATACGCAGTATTTT | TRBJ2-3 | TRBV24-1 | - | - | 14
CAISKTGIGETQYF | TGTGCCATCAGCAAGACAGGGATTGGCGAGACCCAGTACTTC | TRBJ2-5 | TRBV10-3 | TRBD1 | - | 14